A selection of T cell receptor beta chains follows, all from one sample in a study of blood T cells in healthy people across ages. One entry per CDR3 protein results from TCRdb running MiXCR on the 5' RACE reads. Of about 1,000,000 distinct CDR3 sequences detected, around 43% appear once; the ten largest clones hold 18%. The sample taken for sequencing was blood. The origin of the receptors is a woman aged 55 to 70 in good health. Each CDR3 is given with its conserved first and last residue. The D gene is left open where the match is weak. Clone sizes are given selectively: once, few, many, or a class where the clone is expanded.

TRBV28	TRBJ2-4	few	.	CASSPDSRAKNIQYF	TGTGCCAGCAGTCCCGACAGCAGAGCCAAAAACATTCAGTACTTC
TRBV10-2	TRBJ2-7	few	TRBD2	CASSTRTSDRYEQYF	TGCGCCAGCAGTACCCGGACTAGCGACAGGTACGAGCAGTACTTC
TRBV5-1	TRBJ2-2	.	TRBD2	CASTSGSITGELFF	TGCGCCAGCACTAGCGGGAGCATCACCGGGGAGCTGTTTTTT
TRBV5-1	TRBJ2-5	.	.	CASRQGLAETQYF	TGCGCCAGCAGACAGGGACTGGCGGAGACCCAGTACTTC
TRBV20-1	TRBJ1-2	.	TRBD1	CSAGTEAYGYTF	TGCAGTGCTGGGACAGAAGCCTATGGCTACACCTTC
TRBV28	TRBJ2-3	.	TRBD1	CASRAPGQGSSDTQYF	TGTGCCAGCAGGGCGCCGGGACAGGGATCTTCAGATACGCAGTATTTT
TRBV29-1	TRBJ2-7	few	TRBD1	CSVTRDSSYEQYF	TGCAGCGTTACACGGGACAGCTCCTACGAGCAGTACTTC
TRBV20-1	TRBJ2-1	.	.	CSAAGGGKGLVQGEQFF	TGCAGTGCTGCGGGCGGTGGAAAAGGGCTAGTACAAGGCGAGCAGTTCTTC
TRBV29-1	TRBJ2-7	.	.	CSASRDRTSDEQYF	TGCAGCGCCTCAAGAGACAGGACAAGCGACGAGCAGTACTTC
TRBV9	TRBJ2-7	few	TRBD2	CASSGSGEGSYEQYF	TGTGCCAGCAGCGGTAGCGGGGAAGGCTCCTACGAGCAGTACTTC
TRBV12-3/TRBV12-4	TRBJ2-7	.	TRBD2	CASSESGSTYEQYF	TGTGCCAGCAGTGAGAGCGGGAGTACCTACGAGCAGTACTTC
TRBV27	TRBJ2-3	few	TRBD2	CASSLPGLAGTDTQYF	TGTGCCAGCAGTTTACCGGGACTAGCGGGCACAGATACGCAGTATTTT
TRBV20-1	TRBJ1-6	.	.	CSASGPARVGSPLHF	TGCAGTGCTAGTGGCCCGGCCAGGGTGGGATCACCCCTCCACTTT
TRBV20-1	TRBJ2-7	.	.	CSATPVDEQYF	TGCAGTGCTACTCCGGTGGACGAGCAGTACTTC
TRBV10-3	TRBJ1-2	few	.	CAITPAGETTNYGYTF	TGTGCCATCACTCCCGCGGGGGAAACTACTAACTATGGCTACACCTTC
TRBV6-1	TRBJ2-3	.	TRBD2	CASSGTSGSNTDTQYF	TGTGCCAGCAGTGGGACTAGCGGGAGTAACACAGATACGCAGTATTTT